These T cell receptor beta chains were read from a single sample in a study of PD-L1 blockade in urothelial cancer. Measured with immunoSEQ multiplex PCR; TCRdb has only the in-frame clones, and not every one. The sample consists of around 100,000 clones, roughly nine tenths of them appearing once. Sample: PBMCs, taken around atezolizumab (anti-PD-L1) treatment. These receptors came from a woman of 80 years or more with urothelial cancer. CDR3s include the opening cysteine and the closing phenylalanine or tryptophan.

j_call: TRBJ2-7; v_call: TRBV9; cdr3_aa: CASSVELASAEQYF
j_call: TRBJ2-5; v_call: TRBV28; cdr3_aa: CASSFTQGARETQYF
j_call: TRBJ2-5; v_call: TRBV4-1; cdr3_aa: CASSPVGQGQETQYF
j_call: TRBJ1-1; v_call: TRBV7-3; cdr3_aa: CASSLTTGGEQAFF
j_call: TRBJ2-2; v_call: TRBV7-6; cdr3_aa: CASSLLTAQPRTNGELFF
j_call: TRBJ2-7; v_call: TRBV6-5; cdr3_aa: CASSFSGSSYEQYF
j_call: TRBJ2-7; v_call: TRBV2; cdr3_aa: CASSERAGPLTHEQYF
j_call: TRBJ1-1; v_call: TRBV7-9; cdr3_aa: CASSSSTRGTEAFF
j_call: TRBJ2-7; v_call: TRBV7-9; cdr3_aa: CASSSSGSSYEQYF
j_call: TRBJ1-4; v_call: TRBV5-1; cdr3_aa: CASSGHREANEKLFF
j_call: TRBJ1-1; v_call: TRBV7-2; cdr3_aa: CASSPYRYTEAFF
j_call: TRBJ2-2; v_call: TRBV6-6; cdr3_aa: CASSPVGGPSTGELFF
j_call: TRBJ2-1; v_call: TRBV28; cdr3_aa: CATHRTSGLEGFF
j_call: TRBJ1-2; v_call: TRBV19; cdr3_aa: CASTPPDRVGGYTF
j_call: TRBJ2-7; v_call: TRBV27; cdr3_aa: CASRPPGQGVPNEQYF
j_call: TRBJ1-1; v_call: TRBV2; cdr3_aa: CASTPNTEAFF
j_call: TRBJ1-2; v_call: TRBV11-2; cdr3_aa: CASSFRSGIDYGYTF